This T cell receptor (beta chain) stems from a study of control samples from healthy donors and cancer patients. V was trimmed by 0 bases and J by 0 bases, leaving 4 bases between them. The CDR3 has 15 residues. Germline CDR1 is SGHRS and CDR2 is YFSETQ. This table comes from immunoSEQ multiplex PCR, and its TCRdb copy is limited to in-frame clones, with some not included. The table includes some 120,000 clones, around 89% detected once. The TCR originated in an older woman in good health. The gene calls are TRBV5-1 and TRBJ2-6, with unresolved D. Sequencing was performed on blood. CDR3 in amino acids: CASSLGSSGANVLTF. The CDR3 bases are TGCGCCAGCAGCTTGGGCAGCTCTGGGGCCAACGTCCTGACTTTC. Together with reference TRBV5-1 and TRBJ2-6, the CDR3 gives the full variable domain: KAGVTQTPRYLIKTRGQQVTLSCSPISGHRSVSWYQQTPGQGLQFLFEYFSETQRNKGNFPGRFSGRQFSNSRSEMNVSTLELGDSALYLCASSLGSSGANVLTFGAGSRLTVL.